Only a few counts were recorded for the clone carrying this TCR beta chain. What it binds is unknown. TCRdb re-called the reads with MiXCR, one entry per CDR3 protein. The sample gives about 140,000 distinct CDR3 sequences, about 6.3% of which show up once; more than 15% is in the top ten. This record comes from a study of T cell repertoires in cytomegalovirus infection. The study's findings and limits: People with CMV and the relevant HLA were identified by cumulative public TCR beta family frequency. In two of eight donors, the top clonotype was HLA-C-restricted CMV-specific.

Per germline, CDR1 MDHEN and CDR2 SYDVKM. V gave up 5 bases and J gave up 2 bases; unmatched junction bases: 4. CDR3 length: 16 residues. This clonotype originated in a human donor in good health (CMV status not recorded). Some clones in this sample may be carry-over from other donors' samples. The chain employs TRBV28 and TRBJ2-3; 13 positions agree with TRBD2. What was sequenced was PBMCs. CDR3 DNA sequence: TGTGCCAGCAGTCAGACTAGCGGGGGGTTCACAGATACGCAGTATTTT. Translated: CASSQTSGGFTDTQYF.